These 17 T cell receptor beta chains came from one sample sequenced in a study of regulatory T cells. General observations from the study: In CD3G-deficient patients, conventional CD4+ T cells were enriched for hydrophobic CDR3 residues at positions 6 and 7.

The PCR used 52 TRBV and 13 TRBJ primers. TCRdb's table, derived via immunoSEQ multiplex PCR, lists solely in-frame clones and lacks some. This sample yields under 35,000 clones, of which more than 85% are seen a single time; around 0.94% belongs to the top ten. The antigens these receptors bind are not known. The sample taken for sequencing was conventional CD4+ T cells sorted from blood. Source of these receptors: a child aged 2-15 years with CD3G deficiency.

The chain links TRBV28 to TRBJ2-5; no clear D. The germline V gene encodes CDR1 MDHEN and CDR2 SYDVKM. Trimming shortened V by 5 bases and J by 4 bases, and 14 bases separated the two germline ends. The CDR3 has 14 amino acids. The CDR3 nucleotides read TGTGCCAGCAGTCGTCGCCGCCAAGGAGAGACCCAGTACTTC. Protein sequence: CASSRRRQGETQYF.

The J gene is TRBJ1-1, the V gene TRBV5-1; tentatively, D is TRBD1 (5 bases). The CDR3 extends over 15 amino acids. Trimming left V 6 bases short and J 3 bases short, with 18 bases between. In germline, CDR1 is SGHRS, CDR2 YFSETQ. The DNA of the CDR3 is TGCGCCAGCAAGGGAGGCGGGACTTGGGACACTGAAGCTTTCTTT. Its translation is CASKGGGTWDTEAFF.

This clone was counted only a few times. The J gene is TRBJ2-7, the V gene TRBV7-9, with 14 bases that match TRBD2. The CDR3 is 16 residues long. Germline V gene data show CDR1 as SEHNR and CDR2 as FQNEAQ (reference sequence). The trim removed 4 bases at V and 7 bases at J, leaving 9 bases unmatched. This CDR3 reads CASSSPSGTSGGEQYF. The DNA for the CDR3 is TGTGCCAGCAGCTCGCCCTCCGGGACTAGCGGGGGTGAGCAGTACTTC.

V is TRBV28 and J is TRBJ1-2, with 11 bases that match TRBD1. CDR3 size: 15 residues. CDR1 is MDHEN, CDR2 SYDVKM, per germline. The ends lost 5 bases at V and 8 bases at J; junction bases unmatched: 10. Here the CDR3 DNA reads TGTGCCAGCAGTCCTTCGTGGACAGGGGGCGGAGGCTACACCTTC. It encodes CASSPSWTGGGGYTF.

V usage is TRBV7-9 and J usage is TRBJ2-7, with TRBD2 matching over 12 bases. Germline lookup yields CDR1 SEHNR and CDR2 FQNEAQ (reference sequence). Trimming took 5 bases from V and 0 from J; bases not matched to a gene: 5. The CDR3 extends over 16 amino acids. As DNA, the CDR3 is TGTGCCAGCAGCCTAAAGACTAGCGGGAGCTCCTACGAGCAGTACTTC. Translated: CASSLKTSGSSYEQYF.

This chain uses TRBV28 with TRBJ2-7; the D call may be TRBD1 or TRBD2 (5 bases each). Trimming shortened V by 3 bases and J by 4 bases, and 13 bases separated the two germline ends. Germline CDR1 reads MDHEN; CDR2 reads SYDVKM. CDR3 length: 14 residues. The chain's CDR3 is CASSFLGARYEQYF. The CDR3 bases are TGTGCCAGCAGTTTTCTCGGGGCAAGGTACGAGCAGTACTTC.

This chain connects TRBV28 to TRBJ2-2; no clear D gene. V was trimmed by 0 bases and J by 0 bases, leaving 8 bases between them. The germline CDR1 and CDR2 sequences are MDHEN and SYDVKM. This CDR3 contains 16 residues. CDR3 amino acids: CASSLWTLTNTGELFF. For the CDR3, the DNA is TGTGCCAGCAGTTTATGGACACTTACGAACACCGGGGAGCTGTTTTTT.

The rearrangement uses TRBV5-1 and TRBJ2-7; 9 nucleotides match TRBD1. Germline values: CDR1 SGHRS, CDR2 YFSETQ. V lost 5 bases and J lost 5; bases outside the gene matches: 8. The CDR3 totals 14 residues. The CDR3, as DNA: TGCGCCAGCAGTATGACAGGGGGATTCAACGAGCAGTACTTC. It encodes CASSMTGGFNEQYF.

The J gene is TRBJ2-3, the V gene TRBV5-1; 11 positions agree with TRBD2. The CDR3 spans 17 residues. CDR1 and CDR2 from the germline V gene are SGHRS and YFSETQ. After removal of 4 bases from V and 6 bases from J, the junction contained 13 bases not matched to a gene. CDR3 protein: CASSLDGGLAGGDTQYF. The CDR3 DNA is TGCGCCAGCAGCCTAGACGGCGGACTAGCGGGTGGGGATACGCAGTATTTT.

This chain uses TRBV19 with TRBJ2-2; possible D gene TRBD1, 6 bases. Trimming cost V 5 bases and J 6 bases, with 16 bases left between them. Germline CDR1 is LNHDA and CDR2 is SQIVND (reference sequence). The CDR3 is 15 residues long. DNA for the CDR3: TGTGCCAGTAGTCCAGCCCGAGGGGGAGCCGGGGAGCTGTTTTTT. This codes for CASSPARGGAGELFF.

This sequence joins TRBV18 and TRBJ2-2, with unresolved D. The ends were cut back, 6 bases at V and 4 bases at J, with 12 bases in the middle. CDR3 length equals 14 residues. Per the germline V gene, CDR1 is KGHSH and CDR2 is LQKENI. CDR3 DNA sequence: TGTGCCAGCTCCCTCGAAAGGACCACCGGGGAGCTGTTTTTT. This translates into CASSLERTTGELFF.

The rearrangement joins TRBV21-1 to TRBJ1-5; the DNA was not compared with TRBD1, the D call given in the table. TRBV21-1 is assigned pseudogene status. The CDR3 is made up of 15 amino acids. The CDR3 sequence: CASSKSGQGTQPQHF. In DNA, the CDR3 is TGTGCCAGCAGCAAGTCCGGACAGGGCACTCAGCCCCAGCATTTT.

The chain is built from TRBV7-9 and TRBJ1-1; D perhaps matches TRBD1 (5 bases). With 4 bases removed from V and 5 bases from J, the gap between germline ends came to 14 bases. From germline, CDR1 is SEHNR and CDR2 FQNEAQ (reference sequence). This CDR3 comprises 14 residues. The CDR3 reads CASSSGGRGTEAFF. The CDR3 nucleotides are TGTGCCAGCAGCTCGGGGGGGAGAGGAACTGAAGCTTTCTTT.

The chain recombines TRBV5-1 with TRBJ2-2; no firm D call. The CDR3 is made up of 12 amino acids. Between the trimmed V and J ends, which lost 4 bases and 0 bases, there was a span of 1 base. From germline, CDR1 is SGHRS and CDR2 YFSETQ. This CDR3 is CASSTNTGELFF. In nucleotides, the CDR3 is TGCGCCAGCAGCACGAACACCGGGGAGCTGTTTTTT.

This chain links TRBV6-1 with TRBJ2-6; D unclear. The CDR3 runs 15 residues. Germline V gene data show CDR1 as MNHNS and CDR2 as SASEGT. V dropped 2 bases and J dropped 0 bases, with 5 bases sitting between them. Here the CDR3 reads CASSEHYSGANVLTF. CDR3 DNA sequence: TGTGCCAGCAGTGAACATTACTCTGGGGCCAACGTCCTGACTTTC.

This clone was counted a single time. The chain combines TRBV20-1 with TRBJ1-2; the D gene is possibly TRBD1 (6 bases). V shed 3 bases and J shed 6 bases, with 8 bases lying between them. The germline V gene encodes CDR1 DFQATT and CDR2 SNEGSKA (reference sequence). The CDR3 has 11 amino acids. This chain's CDR3 is CSARGANGYTF. The CDR3, as DNA: TGCAGTGCTAGGGGGGCGAATGGCTACACCTTC.

The genes are TRBV28 and TRBJ1-5; the D gene is possibly TRBD1 (6 bases). Trimming stripped 5 bases from V and 3 bases from J, with 14 bases between. Germline V lookup: CDR1 MDHEN, CDR2 SYDVKM. CDR3 length: 15 residues. CDR3 bases: TGTGCCAGCAGTCTCGCACAGGGCAACAATCAGCCCCAGCATTTT. It yields the protein CASSLAQGNNQPQHF.